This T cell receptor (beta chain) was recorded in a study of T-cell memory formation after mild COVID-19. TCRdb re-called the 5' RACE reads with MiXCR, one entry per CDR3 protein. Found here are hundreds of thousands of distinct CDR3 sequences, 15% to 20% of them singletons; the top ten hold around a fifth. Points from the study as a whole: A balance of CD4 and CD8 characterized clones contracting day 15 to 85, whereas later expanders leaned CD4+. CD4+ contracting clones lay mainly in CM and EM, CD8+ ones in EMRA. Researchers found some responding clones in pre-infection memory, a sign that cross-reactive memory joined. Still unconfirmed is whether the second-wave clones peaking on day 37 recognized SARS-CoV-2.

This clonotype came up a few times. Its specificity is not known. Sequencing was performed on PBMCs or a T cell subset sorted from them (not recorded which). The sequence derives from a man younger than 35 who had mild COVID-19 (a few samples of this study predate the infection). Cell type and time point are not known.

The CDR3 DNA sequence: TGTGCCAGCAGCGAACCTGGGGGATATAGGACCTATGGCTACACCTTC. Protein product: CASSEPGGYRTYGYTF. V gene TRBV7-2 combines with J gene TRBJ1-2; D is perhaps TRBD1 (5 bases). V lost 5 bases, J lost 4 bases, and 20 bases lay in between. The CDR3 length is 16 residues. CDR1 is SGHTA and CDR2 is FQGNSA in the germline V gene.